Listed here is a single T cell receptor (beta chain). This sample stems from a study of blood T cell repertoires in COVID-19. Germline lookup yields CDR1 MNHEY and CDR2 SVGEGT. The CDR3 extends over 16 amino acids. Losses at the gene ends were 5 bases for V and 0 bases for J; bases not matched to a gene: 7. Per the original data handling: Amplification of reference gene primers was used by the study to estimate nucleated cell counts. Profiling relied on immunoSEQ multiplex PCR, and the TCRdb table lists in-frame clones only, not all of them. The V and J calls and clone size are taken from that table; D and trimming were inferred from the DNA. The sample holds 260,000 or so clones, approximately 88% seen once.

The chain employs TRBV6-2 or TRBV6-3 and TRBJ2-3; 8 nucleotides line up with TRBD2. The sequenced sample was peripheral blood. This sequence was found in a man younger than 35 with active or convalescent COVID-19. The chain's CDR3 is CASSETLAASTDTQYF. DNA of the CDR3: TGTGCCAGCAGTGAGACACTAGCGGCTAGCACAGATACGCAGTATTTT.